The present TCR beta chain was sequenced within a study of identical twins. Broader study findings: Cross-sectional statistical analysis, not tracking of the same donors, underpinned the conclusions.

Ten or more counts support this clonotype. What it binds is unknown. Template switching added a universal primer site; cDNA carried unique molecular identifiers. Using its own MiXCR run on the 5' RACE reads, TCRdb lists one record per CDR3 protein. The sample carries approximately 530,000 distinct CDR3 sequences, 20% to 25% recorded once. Germline lookup yields CDR1 SGHAT and CDR2 FQNNGV. Trimming shortened V by 1 base and J by 11 bases, and 9 bases separated the two germline ends. The CDR3 spans 12 residues. The same specimen was also included in a second study, on yellow fever vaccine responses in identical twins.

The clonotype was recovered from a woman aged 18-29 years in good health. Sequences were obtained from CD4+ T cells sorted from blood. V and J are TRBV11-2 and TRBJ2-1, with D perhaps TRBD2 (6 bases). DNA for the CDR3: TGTGCCAGCAGCTTAGGTGCGGGGAAGCAGTTCTTC. The encoded protein is CASSLGAGKQFF.